Included here is one TCR beta chain sequence, with context. Its antigen remains unknown. This specimen belongs to a study of siplizumab effects on memory and regulatory T cells. The study's findings and limits: About 75-97% of proliferating CD4+ or CD8+ clones had no assignable naive or memory phenotype. The alloresponse seemed to draw substantially on naive T cells, which appeared more diverse than memory cells. The alloreactive clones that mapped to unstimulated subsets made up only a minor fraction.

The study assayed 95,000 to 100,000 TCR templates per sample. Repertoires were generated with immunoSEQ multiplex PCR, while TCRdb's copy carries only in-frame clones and drops some. The sample lists some 100,000 clones, around 94% occurring once. This sequence originates from a human donor in good health. Input material: Tregs sorted from blood.

The CDR3 protein is CASSLRTGVSPGELFF. CDR3 DNA: TGTGCCAGCAGCCTAAGGACAGGGGTCTCTCCCGGGGAGCTGTTTTTT. V and J are TRBV5-4 and TRBJ2-2; 9 bases agree with TRBD1. The CDR3 sequence is 16 residues long. Trimming removed 4 bases from V and 6 bases from J; junction bases left unmatched: 10. Germline V gene lookup returns CDR1 SGHNT and CDR2 YYREEE (reference sequence).